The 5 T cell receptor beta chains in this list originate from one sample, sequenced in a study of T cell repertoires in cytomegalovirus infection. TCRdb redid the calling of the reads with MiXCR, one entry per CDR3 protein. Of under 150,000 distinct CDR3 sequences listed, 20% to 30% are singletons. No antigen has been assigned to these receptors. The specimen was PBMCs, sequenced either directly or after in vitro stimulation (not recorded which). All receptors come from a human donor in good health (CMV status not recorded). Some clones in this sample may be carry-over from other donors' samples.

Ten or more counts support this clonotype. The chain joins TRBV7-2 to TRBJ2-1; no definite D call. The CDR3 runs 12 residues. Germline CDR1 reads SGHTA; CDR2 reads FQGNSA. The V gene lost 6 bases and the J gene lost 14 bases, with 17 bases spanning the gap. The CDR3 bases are TGTGCCAGCAGAACAACGGGCCCTTCAAAGTTCTTC. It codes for CASRTTGPSKFF.

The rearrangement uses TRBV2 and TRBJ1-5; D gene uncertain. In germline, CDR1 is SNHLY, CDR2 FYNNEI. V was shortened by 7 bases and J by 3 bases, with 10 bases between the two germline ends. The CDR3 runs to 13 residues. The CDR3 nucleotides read TGTGCCAGCACGCCGGGAGCCAATCAGCCCCAGCATTTT. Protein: CASTPGANQPQHF.

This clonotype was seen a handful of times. The CDR3 nucleotides read TGTGCCAGCAGTTACACTCGGGCCAGGGGGGCAGATACGCAGTATTTT. It translates to CASSYTRARGADTQYF. The rearrangement uses TRBV6-6 and TRBJ2-3, with a tentative D call TRBD1 (7 bases). CDR1 and CDR2 from the germline V gene are MNHNY and SVGAGI (reference sequence). The V and J ends lost 2 bases and 4 bases respectively, with 16 bases between them. The CDR3 totals 16 residues.

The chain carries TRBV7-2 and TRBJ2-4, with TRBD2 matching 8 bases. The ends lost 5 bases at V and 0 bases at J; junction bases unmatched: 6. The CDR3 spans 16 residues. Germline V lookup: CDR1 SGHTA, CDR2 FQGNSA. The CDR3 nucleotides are TGTGCCAGCAGCAGGGTAGCGGGACTAGCCAAAAACATTCAGTACTTC. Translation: CASSRVAGLAKNIQYF.

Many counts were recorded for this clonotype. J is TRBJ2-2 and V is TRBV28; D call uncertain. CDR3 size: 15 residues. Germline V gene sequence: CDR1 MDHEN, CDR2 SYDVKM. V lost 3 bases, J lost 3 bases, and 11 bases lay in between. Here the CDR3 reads CASSFFQTYTGELFF. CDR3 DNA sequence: TGTGCCAGCAGTTTTTTCCAGACCTACACCGGGGAGCTGTTTTTT.